Presented here are 14 T cell receptor beta chains from one specimen sequenced in a study of blood T cell repertoires in COVID-19. Here immunoSEQ multiplex PCR was the method, and the copy in TCRdb shows in-frame clones only, minus some. The sample consists of some 210,000 clones, around 81% of them appearing once. Sequenced: PBMCs or T cells enriched from blood (not recorded which). The receptors shown here come from a man younger than 40 with acute COVID-19.

This clone was detected only a few times. The J gene is TRBJ1-2, the V gene TRBV5-4, with D hard to call. Germline CDR1 SGHNT, CDR2 YYREEE (reference sequence). The ends were cut back, 0 bases at V and 3 bases at J, with 6 bases in the middle. The CDR3 extends over 13 amino acids. In DNA, the CDR3 is TGTGCCAGCAGCTTGGCAGGCTACTATGGCTACACCTTC. As protein: CASSLAGYYGYTF. The whole variable domain, filled in from reference TRBV5-4 and TRBJ1-2, reads ETGVTQSPTHLIKTRGQQVTLRCSSQSGHNTVSWYQQALGQGPQFIFQYYREEENGRGNFPPRFSGLQFPNYSSELNVNALELDDSALYLCASSLAGYYGYTFGSGTRLTVV.

The chain links TRBV30 to TRBJ1-2, with D perhaps TRBD1 (6 bases). The CDR3 has 12 amino acids. Trimming cost V 5 bases and J 4 bases, with 11 bases left between them. Germline values: CDR1 GTSNPN, CDR2 SVGIG (reference sequence). The CDR3 region is CAWGGQSYGYTF. The CDR3 nucleotides are TGTGCCTGGGGAGGACAGAGCTATGGCTACACCTTC.

The sample holds one count of this clone. The chain employs TRBV5-4 and TRBJ2-1; tentative D call: TRBD1 (7 bases). CDR3 length: 17 amino acids. Per germline, CDR1 SGHNT and CDR2 YYREEE (reference sequence). Trimming cost V 0 bases and J 6 bases, with 19 bases left between them. The CDR3 bases are TGTGCCAGCAGCTTGGCCCAGGCAGGGGGGAGGTCCAATGAGCAGTTCTTC. Translating it yields CASSLAQAGGRSNEQFF.

The chain joins TRBV7-9 to TRBJ2-1, with 9 bases fitting TRBD2. Trimming removed 5 bases from V and 3 bases from J; junction bases left unmatched: 8. This CDR3 spans 16 amino acids. From germline, CDR1 is SEHNR and CDR2 FQNEAQ (reference sequence). Here the CDR3 reads CASSNPSGELYNEQFF. The CDR3 DNA follows: TGTGCCAGCAGCAACCCTAGCGGGGAACTCTACAATGAGCAGTTCTTC.

The rearrangement joins TRBV24-1 to TRBJ1-1; no reliable D call. The CDR3 contains 13 residues. Trimming shortened V by 10 bases and J by 3 bases, and 14 bases separated the two germline ends. CDR1 KGHDR and CDR2 SFDVKD come from the germline V gene. CDR3 nucleotides: TGTGCCACTGTTGACAATTCGGACACTGAAGCTTTCTTT. This codes for CATVDNSDTEAFF.

The DNA of the CDR3 is TGTGCCAGCAACGCCCAATTAGCGGGAACCGGGGAGCTGTTTTTT. Amino acid sequence: CASNAQLAGTGELFF. The chain uses TRBV6-5 and TRBJ2-2; 8 nucleotides match TRBD2. The CDR3 consists of 15 residues. V lost 7 bases and J lost 5; bases outside the gene matches: 9. CDR1 is MNHEY, CDR2 SVGAGI, per germline.

The CDR3 nucleotides are TGCGCCAGCAGTCAATCTCGGACTGGGGGCGCAACGGACGAGCAGTACTTC. As protein: CASSQSRTGGATDEQYF. The V call is TRBV23-1, the J call TRBJ2-7, with D perhaps TRBD1 (6 bases). TRBV23-1 qualifies as an ORF whose function is uncertain. This CDR3 contains 17 residues. Trimming left V 0 bases short and J 5 bases short, with 20 bases between.

This clone has just a few counts. The J gene is TRBJ2-7, the V gene TRBV5-4; TRBD2 aligns across 14 bases. The ends lost 4 bases at V and 3 bases at J; junction bases unmatched: 6. The germline gives CDR1 SGHNT, CDR2 YYREEE (reference sequence). The CDR3 sequence is 16 residues long. CDR3 nucleotides: TGTGCCAGCAGCGCGGGACTAGCGGGAGTTCTCTACGAGCAGTACTTC. Its protein is CASSAGLAGVLYEQYF.

This clone was detected only a few times. This chain joins TRBV2 and TRBJ1-5; 9 nucleotides align to TRBD1. This CDR3 has 15 amino acids. The germline V gene encodes CDR1 SNHLY and CDR2 FYNNEI. J was trimmed by 6 bases and V by 6 bases; bases with no gene match: 9. Here the CDR3 DNA reads TGTGCCAGCAGGAGGGACAGGGCATCTTCTCAGCCCCAGCATTTT. It is translated as CASRRDRASSQPQHF. Full variable domain (remainder filled in from reference TRBV2 and TRBJ1-5): EPEVTQTPSHQVTQMGQEVILRCVPISNHLYFYWYRQILGQKVEFLVSFYNNEISEKSEIFDDQFSVERPDGSNFTLKIRSTKLEDSAMYFCASRRDRASSQPQHFGDGTRLSIL.

This chain uses TRBV6-4 with TRBJ1-1; D is possibly TRBD1 (6 bases). The V gene lost 0 bases and the J gene lost 7 bases, with 12 bases spanning the gap. This CDR3 has 14 residues. Germline values: CDR1 MRHNA, CDR2 SNTAGT. For the CDR3, the DNA is TGTGCCAGCAGTGACTCGAACAGGGAAGGTGAAGCTTTCTTT. Protein product: CASSDSNREGEAFF.

The V gene is TRBV9, the J gene TRBJ2-3; 9 positions agree with TRBD1. Germline V gene data show CDR1 as SGDLS and CDR2 as YYNGEE. With 3 bases clipped from V and 6 bases from J, the junction kept 8 bases outside the gene matches. This CDR3 region has 15 residues. The CDR3 DNA is TGTGCCAGCAGCGCCGGGACAGGGTATTCGGATACGCAGTATTTT. Translation: CASSAGTGYSDTQYF.

The rearrangement links TRBV10-3 to TRBJ2-3, with 8 bases identical to TRBD2. Trimming at V came to 11 bases and at J to 1 base, leaving 11 bases not matched to a gene. The germline V gene encodes CDR1 ENHRY and CDR2 SYGVKD. This CDR3 spans 15 amino acids. CDR3 bases: TGTGCCGCCTCCCCGAAAGCGGGGGGCACAGATACGCAGTATTTT. Translated: CAASPKAGGTDTQYF.

The J gene is TRBJ2-2, the V gene TRBV5-1, with 11 bases identical to TRBD2. The CDR3 loop spans 16 amino acids. Germline V gene data show CDR1 as SGHRS and CDR2 as YFSETQ. The ends lost 5 bases at V and 5 bases at J; junction bases unmatched: 8. In DNA form, the CDR3 reads TGCGCCAGCAGTCCCCTAGCGGGGGGAAAAACCGGGGAGCTGTTTTTT. It encodes CASSPLAGGKTGELFF.

A single count supports this clone. The V call is TRBV5-1, the J call TRBJ1-1; D is possibly TRBD1 (5 bases). This CDR3 is 15 amino acids long. Per the germline V gene, CDR1 is SGHRS and CDR2 is YFSETQ. Trimming took off 4 bases at V and 0 bases at J, with 13 bases between the two ends. CDR3 in DNA: TGCGCCAGCAGCCAGGAGGGGCTAATGAACACTGAAGCTTTCTTT. This gives the protein CASSQEGLMNTEAFF. Drawing the rest from reference TRBV5-1 and TRBJ1-1, the complete variable domain is KAGVTQTPRYLIKTRGQQVTLSCSPISGHRSVSWYQQTPGQGLQFLFEYFSETQRNKGNFPGRFSGRQFSNSRSEMNVSTLELGDSALYLCASSQEGLMNTEAFFGQGTRLTVV.